What follows are 27 T cell receptor beta chains derived from one specimen sequenced in a study of cytomegalovirus exposure and HLA in healthy donors. Researchers ran the PCR with 60 Vbeta and 13 Jbeta primers. Some clones are missing from TCRdb's copy, which holds only in-frame ones; the method was immunoSEQ multiplex PCR. The sample has approximately 170,000 clones; 70% to 75% are singletons. Material for sequencing was PBMCs. These receptors all come from a young man in good health and CMV-seropositive.

In this sample, this clone turned up a few times. This rearrangement joins TRBV15 to TRBJ2-2, with TRBD2 matching 13 bases. CDR1 is LNHNV and CDR2 is YYDKDF in the germline V gene (reference sequence). Trimming took 0 bases from V and 5 from J; bases not matched to a gene: 3. The CDR3 has 17 amino acids. CDR3 nucleotide sequence: TGTGCCACCAGCAGAGACTTGACTAGCGGGAGGACCGGGGAGCTGTTTTTT. It is translated as CATSRDLTSGRTGELFF.

CDR3: CASMGAWDSPLHF. As DNA, the CDR3 is TGTGCCAGCATGGGGGCCTGGGATTCACCCCTCCACTTT. The chain combines TRBV6-1 with TRBJ1-6, with a tentative D call TRBD1 (6 bases). Trimming stripped 7 bases from V and 8 bases from J, with 12 bases between. The CDR3 spans 13 residues. The germline V gene encodes CDR1 MNHNS and CDR2 SASEGT.

This clone was seen a handful of times. The chain has TRBV5-6 and TRBJ2-1, with TRBD2 identical over 12 bases. The CDR3 runs 12 residues. Looked up from germline, CDR1 is SGHDT and CDR2 is YYEEEE. V lost 4 bases and J lost 15; bases outside the gene matches: 5. This chain's CDR3 is CASSPSGRALFF. Here the CDR3 DNA reads TGTGCCAGCAGCCCTAGCGGGAGGGCCCTGTTCTTC.

The rearrangement links TRBV5-6 to TRBJ1-1; a weak D match, TRBD1 (5 bases). V was pared by 3 bases and J by 0 bases, with 6 bases between. This CDR3 is 13 amino acids long. The germline V gene encodes CDR1 SGHDT and CDR2 YYEEEE. The CDR3 sequence is CASSSQVNTEAFF. The CDR3 bases are TGTGCCAGCAGCTCACAGGTGAACACTGAAGCTTTCTTT.

The chain joins TRBV27 to TRBJ2-5, with 8 bases fitting TRBD1. V shed 8 bases, J shed 5 bases, and the junction held 4 bases outside the gene matches. Germline V gene lookup returns CDR1 MNHEY and CDR2 SMNVEV (reference sequence). This CDR3 is built from 12 residues. Here the CDR3 reads CASGQGRETQYF. The CDR3, as DNA: TGTGCCAGCGGACAGGGCCGGGAGACCCAGTACTTC.

J is TRBJ1-5 and V is TRBV28, with TRBD1 matching over 8 bases. The CDR3 runs 15 residues. CDR1 and CDR2 (germline): MDHEN, SYDVKM. After removal of 6 bases from V and 4 bases from J, the junction contained 8 bases not matched to a gene. DNA of the CDR3: TGTGCCAGCAGAAAACCCCAGGGGGCTAATCAGCCCCAGCATTTT. Its protein is CASRKPQGANQPQHF.

The chain joins TRBV27 to TRBJ1-1; D perhaps matches TRBD1 (5 bases). In germline, CDR1 is MNHEY, CDR2 SMNVEV (reference sequence). The CDR3 extends over 14 amino acids. Trimming took 1 base from V and 6 from J, leaving 12 bases between them. The CDR3 DNA reads as TGTGCCAGCAGTTTATATGGGGACTCTCCTGAAGCTTTCTTT. Translation gives CASSLYGDSPEAFF.

The gene calls are TRBV14 and TRBJ2-2; D is unclear. The CDR3 runs 16 residues. Germline V CDR1 and CDR2: SGHDN, FVKESK. V dropped 1 base and J dropped 4 bases, with 13 bases sitting between them. CDR3 coding DNA: TGTGCCAGCAGCCAAGTTTCTTGGTATAGCACCGGGGAGCTGTTTTTT. Its protein product is CASSQVSWYSTGELFF. Based on the CDR3 plus reference TRBV14 and TRBJ2-2, the full variable domain is EAGVTQFPSHSVIEKGQTVTLRCDPISGHDNLYWYRRVMGKEIKFLLHFVKESKQDESGMPNNRFLAERTGGTYSTLKVQPAELEDSGVYFCASSQVSWYSTGELFFGEGSRLTVL.

This chain uses TRBV12-5 with TRBJ1-1; D unresolved. The CDR3 runs to 14 residues. The V and J ends lost 7 bases and 4 bases respectively, with 16 bases between them. The germline gives CDR1 LGHNT, CDR2 FRNRAP. CDR3 in amino acids: CASVIGVVGTEAFF. CDR3 bases: TGTGCTAGTGTTATCGGGGTAGTCGGCACTGAAGCTTTCTTT. Full variable domain (outside the CDR3, taken from reference TRBV12-5 and TRBJ1-1): DARVTQTPRHKVTEMGQEVTMRCQPILGHNTVFWYRQTMMQGLELLAYFRNRAPLDDSGMPKDRFSAEMPDATLATLKIQPSEPRDSAVYFCASVIGVVGTEAFFGQGTRLTVV.

V is TRBV7-2 and J is TRBJ2-3, with 8 nucleotides matching TRBD2. CDR3 length: 19 residues. The germline gives CDR1 SGHTA, CDR2 FQGNSA. V lost 0 bases, J lost 0 bases, and 11 bases stayed unmatched. The DNA of the CDR3 is TGTGCCAGCAGCTTAGCCGGTAGCGGGGCCCTCAGAAGCACAGATACGCAGTATTTT. As protein: CASSLAGSGALRSTDTQYF.

The chain uses TRBV13 and TRBJ2-5, with 10 bases aligning to TRBD2. After removal of 5 bases from V and 3 bases from J, the junction contained 6 bases not matched to a gene. The CDR3 consists of 15 residues. In germline, CDR1 is PRHDT, CDR2 FYEKMQ (reference sequence). The DNA for the CDR3 is TGTGCCAGCAGCGGGCGGACTAGCGGAGAAGAGACCCAGTACTTC. Its protein product is CASSGRTSGEETQYF.

V and J are TRBV7-3 and TRBJ1-2, with 10 bases identical to TRBD1. V gave up 4 bases and J gave up 3 bases; unmatched junction bases: 11. The CDR3 has 17 amino acids. Germline CDR1 and CDR2: SGHTA and FQGTGA. The CDR3: CASSSRGGQGGDYGYTF. For the CDR3, the DNA is TGTGCCAGCAGCTCAAGAGGCGGACAGGGGGGGGACTATGGCTACACCTTC.

This clone was seen a few times. This chain uses TRBV25-1 with TRBJ1-6, with 7 bases fitting TRBD1. The CDR3 spans 12 residues. Unmatched junction bases numbered 6, after V lost 10 bases and J lost 9 bases. CDR1 and CDR2 from the germline V gene are MGHDK and SYGVNS. CDR3 in amino acids: CATRQGSSPLHF. Written as DNA, the CDR3 is TGTGCCACCCGACAGGGTAGTTCACCCCTCCACTTT.

V gene TRBV7-2 combines with J gene TRBJ2-2, with TRBD1 as a possible D gene (5 bases). CDR3 length equals 14 residues. Between the trimmed V and J ends, which lost 3 bases and 4 bases, there was a span of 9 bases. Germline V gene sequence: CDR1 SGHTA, CDR2 FQGNSA. CDR3 bases: TGTGCCAGCAGCTTTCAGGGAACCACCGGGGAGCTGTTTTTT. It encodes CASSFQGTTGELFF.

The V call is TRBV30, the J call TRBJ1-1; TRBD1 matches at 7 bases. The germline V gene encodes CDR1 GTSNPN and CDR2 SVGIG (reference sequence). The CDR3 is made up of 12 amino acids. Trimming took 2 bases from V and 8 from J; bases not matched to a gene: 5. The CDR3 reads CAWSWSGGEAFF. CDR3 nucleotide sequence: TGTGCCTGGAGTTGGTCAGGGGGAGAAGCTTTCTTT.

The chain is built from TRBV6-6 and TRBJ1-1, with D perhaps matching TRBD1 (5 bases). The V gene's germline CDR1 is MNHNY and CDR2 SVGAGI (reference sequence). The CDR3 extends over 16 amino acids. The V end lost 2 bases, the J end lost 0 bases, and 13 bases lay between the germline ends. CDR3 protein: CASSYGQGGLNTEAFF. For the CDR3, the DNA is TGTGCCAGCAGTTACGGGCAGGGAGGCTTGAACACTGAAGCTTTCTTT.

V usage is TRBV7-6 and J usage is TRBJ2-1; no reliable D call. This CDR3 comprises 13 residues. The germline V gene encodes CDR1 SGHVS and CDR2 FNYEAQ. Trimming left V 3 bases short and J 8 bases short, with 11 bases between. Here the CDR3 reads CASSFEENYEQFF. The CDR3 DNA is TGTGCCAGCAGCTTTGAGGAGAACTATGAGCAGTTCTTC.

The chain uses TRBV6-5 and TRBJ1-6; D might be TRBD1 (5 bases). CDR1 is MNHEY and CDR2 is SVGAGI in the germline V gene. The CDR3 has 14 residues. With 6 bases removed from V and 8 bases from J, the gap between germline ends came to 14 bases. CDR3 amino acids: CASRSPGWDSPLHF. In DNA form, the CDR3 reads TGTGCCAGCAGATCCCCAGGGTGGGATTCACCCCTCCACTTT.

The chain joins TRBV29-1 to TRBJ2-1; D perhaps matches TRBD1 (5 bases). Trimming removed 4 bases at V and 4 bases at J, with 11 bases between. The germline V gene has CDR1 SQVTM and CDR2 ANQGSEA. This CDR3 spans 13 amino acids. The CDR3 here is CSVADKGYNEQFF. The CDR3 nucleotides are TGCAGCGTTGCTGATAAGGGGTACAATGAGCAGTTCTTC.

This chain connects TRBV19 to TRBJ1-2; TRBD1 matches at 7 bases. The ends lost 1 base at V and 4 bases at J; junction bases unmatched: 6. The CDR3 spans 15 residues. Germline V gives CDR1 LNHDA, CDR2 SQIVND (reference sequence). The CDR3 loop reads CASSIVGQGVYGYTF. CDR3 DNA: TGTGCCAGTAGTATAGTCGGCCAGGGGGTCTATGGCTACACCTTC.

The chain carries TRBV5-6 and TRBJ1-1; D unresolved. The V end lost 2 bases, the J end lost 4 bases, and 15 bases lay between the germline ends. The CDR3 extends over 15 amino acids. Germline-derived CDR1 and CDR2 are SGHDT and YYEEEE. The CDR3 DNA follows: TGTGCCAGCAGCTTAATGGTAGGTGGGCTCACTGAAGCTTTCTTT. Its translation: CASSLMVGGLTEAFF.

The chain couples TRBV7-2 to TRBJ2-1; no clear D gene. The CDR3 contains 16 residues. With 5 bases removed from V and 0 bases from J, the gap between germline ends came to 14 bases. Germline CDR1 reads SGHTA; CDR2 reads FQGNSA. The CDR3 DNA sequence: TGTGCCAGCAGCGCCGCTAGTGGAAGCTCCTACAATGAGCAGTTCTTC. Residues: CASSAASGSSYNEQFF.

The rearrangement joins TRBV5-1 to TRBJ2-2, with 14 bases lining up with TRBD2. The CDR3 has 16 amino acids. Unmatched junction bases numbered 3, after V lost 4 bases and J lost 4 bases. Germline CDR1 is SGHRS and CDR2 is YFSETQ. The CDR3 protein is CASSPGTSGGTGELFF. The CDR3 region has the DNA TGCGCCAGCAGCCCTGGGACTAGCGGGGGCACCGGGGAGCTGTTTTTT.

In this sample, this clone turned up once. V gene TRBV7-2 combines with J gene TRBJ1-2, with 8 bases identical to TRBD1. The V gene end was trimmed by 5 bases and the J gene end by 1 base; junction bases not matched to a gene: 3. The germline gives CDR1 SGHTA, CDR2 FQGNSA. CDR3 length equals 14 residues. The DNA of the CDR3 is TGTGCCAGCAGCACAGGGGGGCGTAACTATGGCTACACCTTC. Translating it yields CASSTGGRNYGYTF.

The rearrangement links TRBV7-2 to TRBJ1-3; D is uncertain. V lost 5 bases and J 0 bases, leaving 11 bases between the germline ends. Germline V gives CDR1 SGHTA, CDR2 FQGNSA. CDR3 size: 15 residues. CDR3 coding DNA: TGTGCCAGCAGCCTTAGGGAGGGCTCTGGAAACACCATATATTTT. Its translation: CASSLREGSGNTIYF.

The chain combines TRBV29-1 with TRBJ2-2, with D perhaps TRBD1 (6 bases). The V end lost 7 bases, the J end lost 0 bases, and 9 bases lay between the germline ends. In germline, CDR1 is SQVTM, CDR2 ANQGSEA. The CDR3 has 13 amino acids. CDR3 in DNA: TGCAGCGCGGACAGCCCGAACACCGGGGAGCTGTTTTTT. Protein: CSADSPNTGELFF.

This clone has just one count. The rearrangement uses TRBV5-6 and TRBJ2-7; 13 nucleotides match TRBD2. Germline values: CDR1 SGHDT, CDR2 YYEEEE. This CDR3 has 15 residues. The V gene end was trimmed by 4 bases and the J gene end by 0 bases; junction bases not matched to a gene: 1. CDR3 in amino acids: CASSGTSGTSYEQYV. The CDR3 DNA reads as TGTGCCAGCAGCGGGACTAGCGGGACCTCCTACGAGCAGTACGTC.